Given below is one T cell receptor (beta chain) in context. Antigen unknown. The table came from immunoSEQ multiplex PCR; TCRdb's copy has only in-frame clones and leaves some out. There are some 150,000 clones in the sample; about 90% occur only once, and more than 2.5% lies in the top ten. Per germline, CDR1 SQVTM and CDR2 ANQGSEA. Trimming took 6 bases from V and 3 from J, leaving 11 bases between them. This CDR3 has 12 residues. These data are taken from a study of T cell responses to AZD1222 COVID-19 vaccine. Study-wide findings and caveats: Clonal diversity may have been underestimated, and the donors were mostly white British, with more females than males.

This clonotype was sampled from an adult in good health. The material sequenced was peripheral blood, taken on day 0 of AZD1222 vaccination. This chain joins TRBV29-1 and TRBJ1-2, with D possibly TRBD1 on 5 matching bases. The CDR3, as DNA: TGCAGCGTCCAGGGAGATTACTATGGCTACACCTTC. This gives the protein CSVQGDYYGYTF.